This section outlines one T cell receptor (beta chain) sequence together with its context. The data derive from a study of T cell changes during pregnancy in multiple sclerosis. The CDR3 sequence is 19 residues long. Germline V gene sequence: CDR1 LGHNA, CDR2 YSLEER. V lost 3 bases to trimming and J lost 4 bases; unmatched junction nucleotides: 9. Data came from immunoSEQ multiplex PCR; TCRdb stores just in-frame clones and leaves some out. The repertoire holds about 38,000 clones, with approximately 94% as singletons. The TCR originated in a female donor with multiple sclerosis, enrolled in a pregnancy study. The rearrangement joins TRBV4-3 to TRBJ2-1; 16 nucleotides match TRBD2. Material: CD4+ T cells from peripheral blood mononuclear cells, obtained in the second trimester of pregnancy. As DNA, the CDR3 is TGCGCCAGCAGCCATTCTCGGGGACTAGCGGGGGGGCGTTACAATGAGCAGTTCTTC. Protein: CASSHSRGLAGGRYNEQFF.